This T cell receptor (beta chain) was captured in a study of shared clonotypes between healthy human individuals. Per germline, CDR1 SGHTA and CDR2 FQGNSA. The CDR3 length is 16 residues. V shed 1 base and J shed 0 bases, with 10 bases lying between them. Assay used: immunoSEQ multiplex PCR; TCRdb lists only in-frame clones, some missing. The sample lists about half a million clones, 65% to 80% seen once, with approximately 12% in the top ten. HIV-negative, healthy adults without recent acute infections or vaccinations were the donors. The sequenced material came from PBMCs. This clonotype originated in a woman in her thirties or forties in good health. Some clones in this sample may be carry-over from other donors' samples. This chain connects TRBV7-2 to TRBJ2-4, with D possibly being TRBD1 (5 bases). The CDR3 nucleotides read TGTGCCAGCAGCTTAGGGGGCAGCTTAGCCAAAAACATTCAGTACTTC. This sequence encodes CASSLGGSLAKNIQYF.